This TCR beta chain stems from a study of low-dose radiotherapy and immunotherapy resistance in tumors. The overall study: Participants in Cohort 2 were given 1 Gy per fraction every two weeks, for 13 Gy over 26 weeks. Study patients were administered oral aspirin at 300 mg daily for four cycles from cycle 1 day 1.

As to time point: before trial treatment. First-strand cDNA used TRAV- and TRBV-specific primers, covering alpha and beta chains. Both a constant-region primer and a V-primer adapter served to amplify TCRs across roughly 20 PCR cycles. TCRdb itself ran the reads through MiXCR, one entry per CDR3 protein. The data show 57,000 or so distinct CDR3 sequences, around 25% seen once. Ten or more counts support this clonotype. V lost 1 base to trimming and J lost 6 bases, with 18 bases between them. CDR1 is ENHRY and CDR2 is SYGVKD in the germline V gene. The CDR3 has 16 amino acids. The sample consisted of PBMCs, taken before treatment. The gene calls are TRBV10-3 and TRBJ1-2; no reliable D call. The source is a male donor with prostate cancer. The CDR3 region is CAISELGSRTGDGYTF. The CDR3 nucleotides read TGTGCCATCAGTGAGTTGGGGTCACGGACTGGCGATGGCTACACCTTC.